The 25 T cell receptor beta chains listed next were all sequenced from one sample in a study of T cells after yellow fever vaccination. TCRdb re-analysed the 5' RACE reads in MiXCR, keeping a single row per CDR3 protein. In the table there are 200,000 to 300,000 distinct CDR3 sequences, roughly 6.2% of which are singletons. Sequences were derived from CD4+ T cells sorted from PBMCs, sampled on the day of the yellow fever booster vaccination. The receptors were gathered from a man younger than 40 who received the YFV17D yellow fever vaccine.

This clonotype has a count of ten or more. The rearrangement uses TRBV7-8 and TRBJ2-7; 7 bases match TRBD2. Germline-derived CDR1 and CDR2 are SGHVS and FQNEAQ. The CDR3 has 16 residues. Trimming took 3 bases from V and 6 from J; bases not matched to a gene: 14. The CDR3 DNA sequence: TGTGCCAGCAGCTTTGATTGGAGGGCGGGAGTCCCCGAGCAGTACTTC. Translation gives CASSFDWRAGVPEQYF.

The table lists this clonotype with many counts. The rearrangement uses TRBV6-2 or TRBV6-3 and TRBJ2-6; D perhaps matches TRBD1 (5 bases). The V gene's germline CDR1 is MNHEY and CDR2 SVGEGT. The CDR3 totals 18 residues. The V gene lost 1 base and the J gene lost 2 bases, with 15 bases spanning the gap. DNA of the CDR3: TGTGCCAGCAGTTACTACCCGCCAGGGCACCCTGGGGCCAACGTCCTGACTTTC. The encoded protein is CASSYYPPGHPGANVLTF.

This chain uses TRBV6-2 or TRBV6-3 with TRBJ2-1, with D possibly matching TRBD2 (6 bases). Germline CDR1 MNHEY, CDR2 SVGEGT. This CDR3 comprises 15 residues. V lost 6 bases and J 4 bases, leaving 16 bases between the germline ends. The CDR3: CASRLAQPPYNEQFF. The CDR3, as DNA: TGTGCCAGCAGACTAGCCCAACCCCCTTACAATGAGCAGTTCTTC.

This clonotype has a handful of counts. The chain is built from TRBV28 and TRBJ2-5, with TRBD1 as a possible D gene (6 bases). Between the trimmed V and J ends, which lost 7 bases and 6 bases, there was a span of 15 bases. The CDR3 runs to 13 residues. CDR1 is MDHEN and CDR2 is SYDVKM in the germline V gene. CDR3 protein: CASTYYREKTQYF. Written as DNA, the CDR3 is TGTGCCAGCACCTATTACAGGGAGAAGACCCAGTACTTC.

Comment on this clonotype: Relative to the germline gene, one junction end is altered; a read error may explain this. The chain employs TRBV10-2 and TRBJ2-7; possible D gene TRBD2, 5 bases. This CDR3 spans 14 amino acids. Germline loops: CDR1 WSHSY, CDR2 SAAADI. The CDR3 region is CTSSEAGGSYEQYF. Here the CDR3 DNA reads TGCACCAGCAGTGAGGCTGGAGGTTCCTACGAGCAGTACTTC.

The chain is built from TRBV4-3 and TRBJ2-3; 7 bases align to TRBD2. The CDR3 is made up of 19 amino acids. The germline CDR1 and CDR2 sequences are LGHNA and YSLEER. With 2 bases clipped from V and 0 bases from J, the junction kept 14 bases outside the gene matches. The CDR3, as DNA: TGCGCCAGCAGCCAACGTCTGTCCGCTCGGGACTACAGCACAGATACGCAGTATTTT. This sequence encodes CASSQRLSARDYSTDTQYF.

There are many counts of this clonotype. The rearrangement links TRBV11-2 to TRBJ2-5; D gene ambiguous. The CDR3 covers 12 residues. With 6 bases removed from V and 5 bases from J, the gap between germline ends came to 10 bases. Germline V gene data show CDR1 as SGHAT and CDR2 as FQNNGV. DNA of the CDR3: TGTGCCAGCAGTTTGGACCGGGAGACCCAGTACTTC. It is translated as CASSLDRETQYF.

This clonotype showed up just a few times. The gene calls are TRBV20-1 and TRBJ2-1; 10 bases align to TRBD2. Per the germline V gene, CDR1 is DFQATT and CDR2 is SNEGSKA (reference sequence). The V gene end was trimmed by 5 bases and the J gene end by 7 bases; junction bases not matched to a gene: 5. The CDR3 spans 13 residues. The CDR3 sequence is CSAPRTSGNEQFF. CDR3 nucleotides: TGCAGTGCTCCCCGGACTAGCGGTAATGAGCAGTTCTTC.

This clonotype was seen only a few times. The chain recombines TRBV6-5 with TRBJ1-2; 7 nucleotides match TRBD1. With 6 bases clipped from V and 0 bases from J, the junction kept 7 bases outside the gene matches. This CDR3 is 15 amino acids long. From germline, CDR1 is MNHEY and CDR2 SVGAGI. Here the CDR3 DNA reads TGTGCCAGCAGGCCCGGGACAGCCACTAACTATGGCTACACCTTC. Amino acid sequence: CASRPGTATNYGYTF.

The CDR3 DNA follows: TGTGCCAGCAGCTTGGGGTCCCTCCTCTGGGGTAACAATGAGCAGTTCTTC. It codes for CASSLGSLLWGNNEQFF. This chain connects TRBV12-1 to TRBJ2-1; whether TRBD2, the table's D call, matches the DNA was not checked. TRBV12-1 is classified as a pseudogene. There are 17 residues in the CDR3.

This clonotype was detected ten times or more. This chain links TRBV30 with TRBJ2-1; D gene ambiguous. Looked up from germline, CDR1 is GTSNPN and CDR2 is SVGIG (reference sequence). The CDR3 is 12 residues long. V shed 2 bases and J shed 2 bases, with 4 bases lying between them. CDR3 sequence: CAWSPTYNEQFF. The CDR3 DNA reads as TGTGCCTGGAGTCCGACCTACAATGAGCAGTTCTTC. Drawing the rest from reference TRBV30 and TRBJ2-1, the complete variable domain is SQTIHQWPATLVQPVGSPLSLECTVEGTSNPNLYWYRQAAGRGLQLLFYSVGIGQISSEVPQNLSASRPQDRQFILSSKKLLLSDSGFYLCAWSPTYNEQFFGPGTRLTVL.

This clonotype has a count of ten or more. CDR3 region: CASSYAGIWSNQPQHF. The CDR3 coding sequence is TGTGCCAGCAGTTATGCTGGGATATGGAGCAATCAGCCCCAGCATTTT. The chain has TRBV6-2 or TRBV6-3 and TRBJ1-5; D is ambiguous. The V gene's germline CDR1 is MNHEY and CDR2 SVGEGT. CDR3 length equals 16 residues. Deletions cut 3 bases from V and 1 base from J, with 13 bases between.

As DNA, the CDR3 is TGCAGTGCTAGAGATCCGAGGGTACGGAACACCGGGGAGCTGTTTTTT. Translated: CSARDPRVRNTGELFF. The chain employs TRBV20-1 and TRBJ2-2, with D tentatively TRBD2 (5 bases). V dropped 0 bases and J dropped 1 base, with 12 bases sitting between them. Per germline, CDR1 DFQATT and CDR2 SNEGSKA (reference sequence). CDR3 size: 16 residues.

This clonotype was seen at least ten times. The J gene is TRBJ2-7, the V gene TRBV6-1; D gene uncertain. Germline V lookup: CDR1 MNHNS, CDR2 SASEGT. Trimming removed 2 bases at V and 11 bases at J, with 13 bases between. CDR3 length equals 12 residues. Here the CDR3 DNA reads TGTGCCAGCAGTGAACGGCAAGATGAGGAGTACTTC. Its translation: CASSERQDEEYF.

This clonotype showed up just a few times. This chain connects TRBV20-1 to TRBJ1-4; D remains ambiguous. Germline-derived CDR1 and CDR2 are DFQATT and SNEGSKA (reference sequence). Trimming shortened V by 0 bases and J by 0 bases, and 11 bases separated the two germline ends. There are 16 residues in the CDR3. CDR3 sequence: CSARDMQLATNEKLFF. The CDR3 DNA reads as TGCAGTGCTAGAGATATGCAGCTAGCAACTAATGAAAAACTGTTTTTT.

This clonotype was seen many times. The CDR3 region has the DNA TGTGCCAGCGGGGGGCGAGCCCTTAGCACAGATACGCAGTATTTT. This gives the protein CASGGRALSTDTQYF. This chain joins TRBV12-3 or TRBV12-4 and TRBJ2-3, with D perhaps TRBD1 or TRBD2 (6 bases each). The CDR3 runs to 15 residues. V shed 8 bases and J shed 0 bases, with 15 bases lying between them.

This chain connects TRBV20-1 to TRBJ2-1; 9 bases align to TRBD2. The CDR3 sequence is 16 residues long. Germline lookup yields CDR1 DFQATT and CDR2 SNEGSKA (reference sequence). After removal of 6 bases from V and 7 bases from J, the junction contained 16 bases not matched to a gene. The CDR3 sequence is CSAPKYALAGRNEQFF. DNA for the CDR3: TGCAGTGCCCCCAAGTACGCGCTAGCGGGACGGAATGAGCAGTTCTTC.

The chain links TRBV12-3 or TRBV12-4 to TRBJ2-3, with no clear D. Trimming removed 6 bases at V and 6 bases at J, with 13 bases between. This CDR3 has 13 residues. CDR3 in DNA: TGTGCCAGCAGCCCTCAAGGGATGGATACGCAGTATTTT. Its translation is CASSPQGMDTQYF.

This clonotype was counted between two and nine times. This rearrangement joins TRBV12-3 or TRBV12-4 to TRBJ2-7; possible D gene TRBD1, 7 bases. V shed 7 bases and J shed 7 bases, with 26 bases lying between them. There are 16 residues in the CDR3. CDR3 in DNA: TGTGCCAGCACTCCCGAGGGGGGAATCCTCAGGGGGGAGCAGTACTTC. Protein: CASTPEGGILRGEQYF.

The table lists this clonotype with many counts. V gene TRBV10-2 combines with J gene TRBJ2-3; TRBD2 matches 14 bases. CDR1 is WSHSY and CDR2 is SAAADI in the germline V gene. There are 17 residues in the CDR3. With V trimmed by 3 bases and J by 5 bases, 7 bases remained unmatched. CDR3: CASSEKRTSGRKDTQYF. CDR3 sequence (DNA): TGCGCCAGCAGTGAAAAACGGACTAGCGGGAGGAAAGATACGCAGTATTTT.

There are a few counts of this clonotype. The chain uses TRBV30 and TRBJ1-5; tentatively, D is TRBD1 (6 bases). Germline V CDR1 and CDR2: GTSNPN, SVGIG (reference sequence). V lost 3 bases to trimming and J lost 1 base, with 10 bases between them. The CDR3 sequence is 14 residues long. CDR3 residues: CAWSLDSSNQPQHF. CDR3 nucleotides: TGTGCCTGGAGCCTGGACAGCAGCAATCAGCCCCAGCATTTT.

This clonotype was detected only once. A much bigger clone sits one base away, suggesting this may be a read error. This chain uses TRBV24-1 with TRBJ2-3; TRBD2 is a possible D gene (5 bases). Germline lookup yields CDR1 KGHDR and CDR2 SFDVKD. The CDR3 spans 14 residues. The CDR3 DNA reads TGTTCCACCAGTGATCCGCGGGGCACAGATACGCAGTATTTT. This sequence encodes CSTSDPRGTDTQYF.

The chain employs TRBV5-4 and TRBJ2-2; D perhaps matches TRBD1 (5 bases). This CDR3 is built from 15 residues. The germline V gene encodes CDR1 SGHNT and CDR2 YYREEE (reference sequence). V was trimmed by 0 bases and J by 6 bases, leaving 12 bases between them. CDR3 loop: CASSLARGRSGELFF. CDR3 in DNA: TGTGCCAGCAGCTTGGCTAGGGGCAGGTCCGGGGAGCTGTTTTTT. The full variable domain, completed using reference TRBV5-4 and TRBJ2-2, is ETGVTQSPTHLIKTRGQQVTLRCSSQSGHNTVSWYQQALGQGPQFIFQYYREEENGRGNFPPRFSGLQFPNYSSELNVNALELDDSALYLCASSLARGRSGELFFGEGSRLTVL.

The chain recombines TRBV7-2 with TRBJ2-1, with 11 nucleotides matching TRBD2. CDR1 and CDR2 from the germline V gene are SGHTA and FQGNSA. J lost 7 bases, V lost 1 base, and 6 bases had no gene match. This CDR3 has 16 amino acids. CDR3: CASSLVAGGPRNEQFF. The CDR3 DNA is TGTGCCAGCAGCTTAGTAGCGGGAGGGCCTCGGAATGAGCAGTTCTTC.

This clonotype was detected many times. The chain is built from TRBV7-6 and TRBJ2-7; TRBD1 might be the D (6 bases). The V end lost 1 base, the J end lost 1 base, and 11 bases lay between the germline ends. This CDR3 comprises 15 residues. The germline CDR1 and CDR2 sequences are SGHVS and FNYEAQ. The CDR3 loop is CASSLGSQGSYEQYF. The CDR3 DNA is TGTGCCAGCAGCTTAGGGTCGCAGGGGTCCTACGAGCAGTACTTC.